This entry lists 30 T cell receptor beta chains sequenced from one sample in a study of T-cell memory formation after mild COVID-19. TCRdb redid the calling of the 5' RACE reads with MiXCR, one entry per CDR3 protein. This sample has about 280,000 distinct CDR3 sequences, with 8% to 9% found just once. The sequencing input was PBMCs or a T cell subset sorted from them (not recorded which). Every receptor here comes from a man between 18 and 35 years old who had mild COVID-19 (a few samples of this study predate the infection). Cell type and time point are not known.

This chain links TRBV6-5 with TRBJ2-5, with 12 bases matching TRBD2. Germline CDR1 is MNHEY and CDR2 is SVGAGI. V shed 0 bases and J 5 bases; nucleotides not matched to a gene: 7. The CDR3 is 17 residues long. CDR3 loop: CASSYSPSGGAIETQYF. CDR3 nucleotides: TGTGCCAGCAGTTACTCGCCTAGCGGGGGGGCAATCGAGACCCAGTACTTC.

This sequence joins TRBV7-8 and TRBJ2-1; D gene unclear. The CDR3 consists of 15 residues. Germline V lookup: CDR1 SGHVS, CDR2 FQNEAQ. Between the trimmed V and J ends, which lost 5 bases and 8 bases, there was a span of 19 bases. The CDR3 sequence: CASSLNVAAKDEQFF. The CDR3 coding sequence is TGTGCCAGCAGCCTAAATGTGGCGGCCAAAGATGAGCAGTTCTTC. The full variable domain, in which reference TRBV7-8 and TRBJ2-1 provide the parts outside the CDR3, is GAGVSQSPRYKVAKRGQDVALRCDPISGHVSLFWYQQALGQGPEFLTYFQNEAQLDKSGLPSDRFFAERPEGSVSTLKIQRTQQEDSAVYLCASSLNVAAKDEQFFGPGTRLTVL.

This clonotype was counted only a few times. The CDR3 bases are TGCGCCAGCAGCCCCCACCCCGGACAGGGCCGAAGCACAGATACGCAGTATTTT. Amino acids: CASSPHPGQGRSTDTQYF. The chain has TRBV5-1 and TRBJ2-3; 8 nucleotides align to TRBD1. CDR1 SGHRS and CDR2 YFSETQ come from the germline V gene. Unmatched junction bases numbered 13, after V lost 4 bases and J lost 0 bases. The CDR3 consists of 18 residues.

This clonotype was observed at least ten times. The rearrangement joins TRBV12-3 or TRBV12-4 to TRBJ2-7; 8 nucleotides line up with TRBD2. The CDR3 has 13 residues. Trimming cost V 3 bases and J 7 bases; bases outside gene matches: 5. The CDR3 region is CASSFGGAREQYV. CDR3 nucleotide sequence: TGTGCCAGCAGTTTCGGGGGGGCTCGAGAGCAGTACGTC.

This clonotype has only a few counts. DNA for the CDR3: TGTGCCAGCAGCCCGTGGACTAGCGGGGGACGCACAGATACGCAGTATTTT. This translates into CASSPWTSGGRTDTQYF. The chain uses TRBV11-2 and TRBJ2-3, with 13 nucleotides matching TRBD2. Trimming cost V 5 bases and J 1 base; bases outside gene matches: 6. Germline V lookup: CDR1 SGHAT, CDR2 FQNNGV. CDR3 length equals 17 residues.

This clonotype was seen a handful of times. The gene calls are TRBV9 and TRBJ1-1; weak D call: TRBD1 (5 bases). CDR1 SGDLS and CDR2 YYNGEE come from the germline V gene. V shed 1 base and J shed 5 bases, with 15 bases lying between them. This CDR3 has 15 amino acids. CDR3 amino acids: CASSVNVQGLTEAFF. The CDR3 DNA reads TGTGCCAGCAGCGTAAACGTCCAGGGACTGACTGAAGCTTTCTTT. Drawing the rest from reference TRBV9 and TRBJ1-1, the complete variable domain is DSGVTQTPKHLITATGQRVTLRCSPRSGDLSVYWYQQSLDQGLQFLIQYYNGEERAKGNILERFSAQQFPDLHSELNLSSLELGDSALYFCASSVNVQGLTEAFFGQGTRLTVV.

This clonotype occurred many times. The chain recombines TRBV12-5 with TRBJ1-2; D is perhaps TRBD1 (6 bases). Per the germline V gene, CDR1 is LGHNT and CDR2 is FRNRAP. V lost 2 bases to trimming and J lost 1 base, with 11 bases between them. This CDR3 has 15 amino acids. The CDR3 nucleotides read TGTGCTAGTGGTTTGTTTGCAGGGGATAACTATGGCTACACCTTC. As protein: CASGLFAGDNYGYTF.

This clonotype has just a few counts. The chain couples TRBV7-3 to TRBJ2-1; D possibly matches TRBD1 or TRBD2 (6 bases each). Per germline, CDR1 SGHTA and CDR2 FQGTGA. The ends were cut back, 5 bases at V and 4 bases at J, with 15 bases in the middle. The CDR3 runs to 15 residues. CDR3 sequence: CASSRQEGVYNEQFF. CDR3 sequence (DNA): TGTGCCAGCAGCCGCCAGGAGGGGGTATACAATGAGCAGTTCTTC.

This chain uses TRBV28 with TRBJ1-6, with a tentative D call TRBD1 (5 bases). V was shortened by 8 bases and J by 9 bases, with 14 bases between the two germline ends. The CDR3 spans 13 residues. Germline CDR1 reads MDHEN; CDR2 reads SYDVKM. The CDR3 DNA sequence: TGTGCCAGCCTAGAGGGGTGGAGTTCACCCCTCCACTTT. It yields the protein CASLEGWSSPLHF.

The chain is built from TRBV18 and TRBJ2-3; D is undetermined. Germline loops: CDR1 KGHSH, CDR2 LQKENI. V lost 3 bases and J 4 bases, leaving 17 bases between the germline ends. This CDR3 is built from 16 residues. CDR3 nucleotides: TGTGCCAGCTCACCCCTATCCGGCCAAATCCCAGATACGCAGTATTTT. Protein sequence: CASSPLSGQIPDTQYF.

This clonotype was seen only a few times. This chain uses TRBV9 with TRBJ1-1; tentatively, D is TRBD1 (5 bases). This CDR3 spans 16 amino acids. Germline assignment: CDR1 SGDLS and CDR2 YYNGEE. V gave up 2 bases and J gave up 1 base, with 15 bases separating them. CDR3 loop: CASSVGAGTANTEAFF. The CDR3 bases are TGTGCCAGCAGCGTTGGGGCCGGGACGGCGAACACTGAAGCTTTCTTT.

Many counts were recorded for this clonotype. This chain links TRBV12-3 or TRBV12-4 with TRBJ2-2, with D possibly matching TRBD2 (5 bases). CDR3 length equals 11 residues. CDR3 coding DNA: TGTGCTTCGGAGGACACCGGGGAGCTGTTTTTT. It encodes CASEDTGELFF.

This chain uses TRBV6-5 with TRBJ1-2; the D gene is possibly TRBD1 (5 bases). V shed 0 bases and J shed 6 bases, with 17 bases lying between them. The CDR3 is 16 residues long. Germline CDR1 reads MNHEY; CDR2 reads SVGAGI. CDR3 loop: CASSYSPRGVKDGYTF. As DNA, the CDR3 is TGTGCCAGCAGTTACTCACCCCGGGGGGTGAAGGATGGCTACACCTTC.

This chain joins TRBV12-3 or TRBV12-4 and TRBJ1-6; 7 nucleotides align to TRBD1. Trimming removed 7 bases from V and 10 bases from J; junction bases left unmatched: 13. CDR3 length: 15 residues. CDR3 loop: CASTEGALRVSPLHF. The CDR3 DNA follows: TGTGCCAGCACAGAGGGGGCGTTGAGAGTCTCACCCCTCCACTTT.

This clonotype came up a few times. This rearrangement joins TRBV5-6 to TRBJ2-1; D call uncertain. The V gene lost 4 bases and the J gene lost 7 bases, with 15 bases spanning the gap. The CDR3 totals 14 residues. Looked up from germline, CDR1 is SGHDT and CDR2 is YYEEEE. This CDR3 reads CASSTGLYGNEQFF. CDR3 bases: TGTGCCAGCAGCACGGGCCTCTATGGGAATGAGCAGTTCTTC.

This clonotype was detected a few times. The J gene is TRBJ2-7, the V gene TRBV7-2; 8 nucleotides line up with TRBD1. This CDR3 is built from 14 residues. The germline CDR1 and CDR2 sequences are SGHTA and FQGNSA. After removal of 5 bases from V and 4 bases from J, the junction contained 7 bases not matched to a gene. CDR3 loop: CASSLRQGWYEQYF. In DNA form, the CDR3 reads TGTGCCAGCAGCCTGAGACAGGGGTGGTACGAGCAGTACTTC.

This clonotype was picked up many times. This chain uses TRBV12-3 or TRBV12-4 with TRBJ2-3, with a possible D match to TRBD2 (6 bases). CDR3 length equals 15 residues. V dropped 5 bases and J dropped 1 base, with 13 bases sitting between them. The CDR3: CASSAPKRGTDTQYF. CDR3 bases: TGTGCCAGCAGTGCTCCTAAGCGGGGCACAGATACGCAGTATTTT.

The gene calls are TRBV29-1 and TRBJ2-7; 8 bases are a match to TRBD2. The CDR3 covers 13 residues. V was pared by 7 bases and J by 3 bases, with 8 bases of the junction left unmatched. Germline V CDR1 and CDR2: SQVTM, ANQGSEA. CDR3 sequence (DNA): TGCAGCGGGCTAGCGGGCGGTCTCTACGAGCAGTACGTC. It specifies CSGLAGGLYEQYV.

A remark on this clonotype: One junction end does not reproduce the germline sequence, and a read error may be involved. This rearrangement joins TRBV12-3 or TRBV12-4 to TRBJ2-5; the match to TRBD2 covers 7 bases. The CDR3 loop spans 13 amino acids. Here the CDR3 DNA reads TGTTCCAGCACCGCCCGGCGGGGGTTGACCCAGTACTTC. This sequence encodes CSSTARRGLTQYF.

This clonotype has ten or more counts. The chain combines TRBV7-9 with TRBJ1-1, with 9 bases aligning to TRBD1. The CDR3 spans 12 residues. V lost 3 bases, J lost 7 bases, and 0 bases stayed unmatched. Germline-derived CDR1 and CDR2 are SEHNR and FQNEAQ (reference sequence). The CDR3 region is CASSLGQGEAFF. The CDR3 DNA is TGTGCCAGCAGCTTGGGACAGGGTGAAGCTTTCTTT.

The gene calls are TRBV4-3 and TRBJ2-7, with D perhaps matching TRBD2 (6 bases). V lost 4 bases to trimming and J lost 2 bases, with 15 bases between them. The length of the CDR3 is 15 residues. The germline V gene encodes CDR1 LGHNA and CDR2 YSLEER. Here the CDR3 reads CASSPRAGPTYEQYF. For the CDR3, the DNA is TGCGCCAGCAGCCCTAGAGCGGGCCCCACCTACGAGCAGTACTTC.

This clonotype was recorded a few times. The chain joins TRBV20-1 to TRBJ2-1; D is perhaps TRBD1 (6 bases). The CDR3 loop spans 16 amino acids. The V and J ends lost 0 bases and 0 bases respectively, with 12 bases between them. Germline CDR1 DFQATT, CDR2 SNEGSKA (reference sequence). The DNA of the CDR3 is TGCAGTGCTAGAGATCCCGGACAGTTCTCCTACAATGAGCAGTTCTTC. Its translation is CSARDPGQFSYNEQFF.

This sequence joins TRBV12-3 or TRBV12-4 and TRBJ1-4; 9 bases fit TRBD1. This CDR3 has 14 residues. Trimming removed 5 bases from V and 5 bases from J; junction bases left unmatched: 3. The CDR3 DNA follows: TGTGCCAGCAGTCCCGGGACAGGGAATGAAAAACTGTTTTTT. This sequence encodes CASSPGTGNEKLFF.

This clonotype showed up just a few times. The chain is built from TRBV12-3 or TRBV12-4 and TRBJ1-5; TRBD1 is a possible D gene (6 bases). The CDR3 contains 14 residues. The V end lost 6 bases, the J end lost 4 bases, and 13 bases lay between the germline ends. The CDR3: CASRYGQNNQPQHF. DNA of the CDR3: TGTGCCAGCAGATATGGACAGAATAATCAGCCCCAGCATTTT.

This clonotype was recorded only once. This chain links TRBV20-1 with TRBJ2-6; the D is unclear. The V end lost 0 bases, the J end lost 0 bases, and 9 bases lay between the germline ends. The CDR3 totals 16 residues. CDR1 DFQATT and CDR2 SNEGSKA come from the germline V gene (reference sequence). CDR3 residues: CSARDQLNSGANVLTF. In DNA, the CDR3 is TGCAGTGCTAGAGATCAGTTGAACTCTGGGGCCAACGTCCTGACTTTC.

This clonotype came up a few times. The V and J genes are TRBV5-1 and TRBJ1-4, with D possibly TRBD1 on 5 matching bases. Germline-derived CDR1 and CDR2 are SGHRS and YFSETQ. The CDR3 totals 17 residues. Trimming shortened V by 0 bases and J by 7 bases, and 19 bases separated the two germline ends. The CDR3 sequence: CASSLGAGTPGSEKLFF. The CDR3 DNA follows: TGCGCCAGCAGCTTGGGGGCAGGGACTCCCGGCAGTGAAAAACTGTTTTTT.

This clonotype was recorded many times. V gene TRBV15 combines with J gene TRBJ2-7, with TRBD2 matching over 8 bases. CDR1 LNHNV and CDR2 YYDKDF come from the germline V gene (reference sequence). The CDR3 loop spans 15 amino acids. The V gene end was trimmed by 0 bases and the J gene end by 3 bases; junction bases not matched to a gene: 4. The CDR3 nucleotides are TGTGCCACCAGCAGAGAGATTCGGGGGGGCTACGAGCAGTACTTC. This translates into CATSREIRGGYEQYF.

The chain joins TRBV4-1 to TRBJ2-5; no clear D. Trimming removed 0 bases from V and 2 bases from J, with 10 bases in between. The CDR3 spans 15 residues. Germline V gene data show CDR1 as MGHRA and CDR2 as YSYEKL. The CDR3 nucleotides are TGCGCCAGCAGCCAAGATTCGGGTCTACAAGAGACCCAGTACTTC. It is translated as CASSQDSGLQETQYF.

The table lists this clonotype with a few counts. CDR3 sequence (DNA): TGTGCCAGCAGTTACTCCGTGCGGGTTCCCCTCCACTTT. This sequence encodes CASSYSVRVPLHF. The chain joins TRBV6-6 to TRBJ1-6, with D unclear. This CDR3 region has 13 residues. V lost 0 bases and J lost 13, with 10 bases in between. Per the germline V gene, CDR1 is MNHNY and CDR2 is SVGAGI (reference sequence).

This clonotype turned up a few times. The CDR3, as DNA: TGTGCCAGCAGTTACCCGATGGGTCGGACGGCAGTGAACACTGAAGCTTTCTTT. Translating it yields CASSYPMGRTAVNTEAFF. The chain couples TRBV6-2 or TRBV6-3 to TRBJ1-1; D is ambiguous. V gave up 2 bases and J gave up 0 bases, with 19 bases separating them. CDR1 and CDR2 (germline): MNHEY, SVGEGT. The CDR3 loop spans 18 amino acids.